This TCR beta chain was observed in a study of OX40 agonist ivuxolimab in advanced cancers. The CDR3 totals 11 residues. Germline CDR1 reads MNHEY; CDR2 reads SVGAGI. The V gene lost 4 bases and the J gene lost 6 bases, with 6 bases spanning the gap. Clones were read by immunoSEQ multiplex PCR, and TCRdb kept only the in-frame ones, dropping some. Of about 58,000 clones detected, roughly 89% appear once; the ten largest clones hold about 0.82%. This clone was recorded only once. V and J are TRBV6-5 and TRBJ1-2; D unclear. The sequencing used CD4+ or CD8+ T cells sorted from blood, collected in a trial of the OX40 agonist ivuxolimab. The origin of this receptor is an adult with an advanced solid tumor such as melanoma, head and neck, liver or kidney cancer. The CDR3 DNA reads TGTGCCAGCAGTTTGTACGATGGCTACACCTTC. It specifies CASSLYDGYTF.